Listed here are 13 T cell receptor beta chains from one sample, sequenced in a study of Graves' ophthalmopathy and Graves' hyperthyroidism. Amplified material comprised TCR beta CDR3 regions derived from RNA transcripts. After a first-round RT-PCR with HTBI primers, a second-round multiplex PCR was run. One entry per CDR3 protein results from TCRdb running MiXCR on the multiplex PCR reads. The top ten hold around 3% of the sample, which has about 640,000 distinct CDR3 sequences, more than 40% seen once. Sequencing input: peripheral blood. Receptors originate from an adult man with Graves' ophthalmopathy.

This chain connects TRBV29-1 to TRBJ2-7; perhaps TRBD2 as D (7 bases). In germline, CDR1 is SQVTM, CDR2 ANQGSEA. Trimming cost V 6 bases and J 4 bases, with 13 bases left between them. The CDR3 spans 12 residues. The CDR3 region is CSVGGADYEQYF. Here the CDR3 DNA reads TGCAGCGTAGGGGGGGCGGATTACGAGCAGTACTTC.

With regard to this clonotype: A read error is possible here, since a much larger clone lies one base away. This chain uses TRBV7-2 with TRBJ2-5, with D possibly being TRBD2 (6 bases). With 4 bases removed from V and 4 bases from J, the gap between germline ends came to 22 bases. The CDR3 totals 17 residues. CDR1 is SGHTA, CDR2 FQGNSA, per germline. The CDR3 DNA reads TGTGCCAGCAGCTGGGCCTACGGGTTCGGGGGAACAGAGACCCAGTACTTC. This translates into CASSWAYGFGGTETQYF. Looking up the rest from reference TRBV7-2 and TRBJ2-5 gives the full variable domain: GAGVSQSPSNKVTEKGKDVELRCDPISGHTALYWYRQSLGQGLEFLIYFQGNSAPDKSGLPSDRFSAERTGGSVSTLTIQRTQQEDSAVYLCASSWAYGFGGTETQYFGPGTRLLVL.

This clonotype has ten or more counts. This chain joins TRBV10-3 and TRBJ1-1; D gene unclear. This CDR3 is 14 amino acids long. Trimming removed 4 bases at V and 1 base at J, with 10 bases between. The germline gives CDR1 ENHRY, CDR2 SYGVKD. The CDR3 reads CAISGGLENTEAFF. Here the CDR3 DNA reads TGTGCCATCAGTGGAGGGTTAGAGAACACTGAAGCTTTCTTT.

The table lists this clonotype with many counts. The chain combines TRBV10-3 with TRBJ2-5, with D unresolved. The CDR3 covers 13 residues. Germline values: CDR1 ENHRY, CDR2 SYGVKD. V lost 4 bases, J lost 3 bases, and 9 bases lay in between. As DNA, the CDR3 is TGTGCCATCAGTGTGGGGATAAAAGAGACCCAGTACTTC. Translating it yields CAISVGIKETQYF.

Many counts were recorded for this clonotype. V gene TRBV4-2 combines with J gene TRBJ1-6; D gene ambiguous. The CDR3 is 15 amino acids. V dropped 4 bases and J dropped 9 bases, with 16 bases sitting between them. Germline assignment: CDR1 LGHNA and CDR2 YNFKEQ. The CDR3 reads CASSRGPGVSSPLHF. DNA of the CDR3: TGTGCCAGCAGCCGAGGACCGGGAGTCAGTTCACCCCTCCACTTT.

This clonotype has ten or more counts. The V gene is TRBV15, the J gene TRBJ1-5; possibly TRBD1 for D (6 bases). The CDR3 extends over 16 amino acids. Germline CDR1 and CDR2: LNHNV and YYDKDF (reference sequence). Between the trimmed V and J ends, which lost 0 bases and 4 bases, there was a span of 13 bases. In DNA form, the CDR3 reads TGTGCCACCAGCAGAGATCAAACAGGGTCGAATCAGCCCCAGCATTTT. It translates to CATSRDQTGSNQPQHF. Full variable domain (remainder filled in from reference TRBV15 and TRBJ1-5): DAMVIQNPRYQVTQFGKPVTLSCSQTLNHNVMYWYQQKSSQAPKLLFHYYDKDFNNEADTPDNFQSRRPNTSFCFLDIRSPGLGDTAMYLCATSRDQTGSNQPQHFGDGTRLSIL.

This clonotype was recorded many times. This chain uses TRBV12-3 or TRBV12-4 with TRBJ1-4; TRBD1 matches at 11 bases. CDR3 size: 14 residues. V gave up 7 bases and J gave up 8 bases; unmatched junction bases: 6. The CDR3 protein is CASTPGTGGEKLFF. The CDR3 DNA is TGTGCCAGCACGCCAGGGACAGGGGGGGAAAAACTGTTTTTT.

This clonotype showed up many times. The CDR3, as DNA: TGTGCCAGTAGCCCCGCGACGGGGGCAGTTAACTATGGCTACACCTTC. This sequence encodes CASSPATGAVNYGYTF. The rearrangement joins TRBV19 to TRBJ1-2; TRBD1 is a possible D gene (6 bases). Looked up from germline, CDR1 is LNHDA and CDR2 is SQIVND (reference sequence). The CDR3 is 16 amino acids. Trimming took 6 bases from V and 1 from J, leaving 18 bases between them.

To note about this clonotype: One end of the junction varies from germline; a read error may be responsible. The rearrangement links TRBV7-2 to TRBJ2-7; no definite D call. The CDR3 sequence is 12 residues long. From germline, CDR1 is SGHTA and CDR2 FQGNSA. Here the CDR3 reads CASSLIPYERYF. In nucleotides, the CDR3 is TGTGCCAGCAGTCTGATCCCCTACGAGCGGTACTTC.

A few counts support this clonotype. The chain couples TRBV10-3 to TRBJ2-1, with a possible D match to TRBD1 (6 bases). This CDR3 has 14 amino acids. The V gene lost 5 bases and the J gene lost 4 bases, with 12 bases spanning the gap. Per the germline V gene, CDR1 is ENHRY and CDR2 is SYGVKD. The CDR3 is CAISRGQGYNEQFF. In DNA form, the CDR3 reads TGTGCCATCAGTAGAGGCCAGGGGTACAATGAGCAGTTCTTC.

The chain combines TRBV7-3 with TRBJ2-3; weak D call: TRBD1 (5 bases). Looked up from germline, CDR1 is SGHTA and CDR2 is FQGTGA. The CDR3 is 16 amino acids. Trimming cost V 0 bases and J 2 bases, with 12 bases left between them. CDR3 sequence reads: CASSLTSLTVTDTQYF. CDR3 bases: TGTGCCAGCAGCTTAACCAGCCTGACAGTCACAGATACGCAGTATTTT.

This clonotype has only a few counts. V gene TRBV12-3 or TRBV12-4 combines with J gene TRBJ2-7; a possible D gene is TRBD1 (6 bases). The CDR3 sequence is 13 residues long. Between the trimmed V and J ends, which lost 4 bases and 5 bases, there was a span of 12 bases. Here the CDR3 DNA reads TGTGCCAGCAGTTGGGGGCCCACTAACGAGCAGTACTTC. This codes for CASSWGPTNEQYF.

This rearrangement joins TRBV7-6 to TRBJ1-1; a possible D gene is TRBD1 (5 bases). This CDR3 has 15 residues. CDR1 is SGHVS and CDR2 is FNYEAQ in the germline V gene. Trimming pared 5 bases from V and 5 bases from J, leaving 18 bases between. The CDR3 nucleotides read TGTGCCAGCAGCCCTGGGGGGGTTGGGGTGACTGAAGCTTTCTTT. Translated, it gives CASSPGGVGVTEAFF. Supplemented by reference TRBV7-6 and TRBJ1-1, the full variable domain reads GAGVSQSPRYKVTKRGQDVALRCDPISGHVSLYWYRQALGQGPEFLTYFNYEAQQDKSGLPNDRFSAERPEGSISTLTIQRTEQRDSAMYRCASSPGGVGVTEAFFGQGTRLTVV.